These 19 T cell receptor beta chains were sequenced from one sample in a study of OX40 agonist ivuxolimab in advanced cancers. The repertoire was sequenced with immunoSEQ multiplex PCR; TCRdb's copy has only in-frame clones and lacks some. Seen here are 80,000 to 100,000 clones, 85% to 95% observed once, and the top ten hold around 0.25%. Source: CD4+ or CD8+ T cells sorted from blood, taken in a trial of the OX40 agonist ivuxolimab. The receptors were sampled from an adult with an advanced solid tumor such as melanoma, head and neck, liver or kidney cancer.

This clone was observed a single time. The chain uses TRBV5-1 and TRBJ1-4; tentative D call: TRBD1 (6 bases). Germline CDR1 reads SGHRS; CDR2 reads YFSETQ. This CDR3 spans 14 amino acids. The V end lost 5 bases, the J end lost 4 bases, and 12 bases lay between the germline ends. The CDR3 spells CASRPDRSNEKLFF. The DNA for the CDR3 is TGCGCCAGCAGACCCGACAGGAGTAATGAAAAACTGTTTTTT.

This clone has only a few counts. The sample has other DNA sequences that encode this CDR3 too. The rearrangement uses TRBV11-2 and TRBJ2-7; TRBD1 might be the D (5 bases). In germline, CDR1 is SGHAT, CDR2 FQNNGV. This CDR3 comprises 15 residues. The ends were cut back, 4 bases at V and 0 bases at J, with 13 bases in the middle. CDR3 protein: CASSSPRQGSYEQYF. CDR3 nucleotides: TGTGCCAGCAGCTCCCCGAGGCAGGGCTCCTACGAGCAGTACTTC.

V usage is TRBV10-3 and J usage is TRBJ2-7; 7 nucleotides match TRBD1. This CDR3 comprises 16 residues. With 2 bases clipped from V and 6 bases from J, the junction kept 13 bases outside the gene matches. Germline loops: CDR1 ENHRY, CDR2 SYGVKD. The CDR3 DNA is TGTGCCATCAGTGAGCAGGGGGTAACCCTATCTCCCGAGCAGTACTTC. It encodes CAISEQGVTLSPEQYF.

The chain recombines TRBV5-4 with TRBJ2-1; weak D call: TRBD2 (5 bases). The V gene lost 0 bases and the J gene lost 9 bases, with 16 bases spanning the gap. Germline lookup yields CDR1 SGHNT and CDR2 YYREEE (reference sequence). The CDR3 contains 15 residues. In DNA, the CDR3 is TGTGCCAGCAGCTTGGGTCTAGTGGGAGAGGGTGAGCAGTTCTTC. Residues: CASSLGLVGEGEQFF.

The chain is built from TRBV6-6 and TRBJ2-2; D is undetermined. Looked up from germline, CDR1 is MNHNY and CDR2 is SVGAGI (reference sequence). V was clipped by 8 bases and J by 6 bases, with 10 bases between them. The CDR3 contains 12 residues. Here the CDR3 DNA reads TGTGCCAGCGTTTCCGTGGCCGGGGAGCTGTTTTTT. The encoded protein is CASVSVAGELFF.

The V and J genes are TRBV30 and TRBJ1-4; 11 bases are shared with TRBD1. Germline loops: CDR1 GTSNPN, CDR2 SVGIG (reference sequence). J lost 7 bases, V lost 2 bases, and 6 bases had no gene match. The CDR3 runs to 15 residues. The CDR3 protein is CAWSPGTGGGEKLFF. The CDR3 DNA reads as TGTGCCTGGAGTCCCGGGACAGGGGGGGGTGAAAAACTGTTTTTT.

The chain uses TRBV6-1 and TRBJ2-2, with TRBD2 matching over 13 bases. From germline, CDR1 is MNHNS and CDR2 SASEGT. The length of the CDR3 is 16 residues. V was clipped by 4 bases and J by 5 bases; unmatched bases: 4. The DNA for the CDR3 is TGTGCCAGCAGTGCCCGACTAGCGGGAGGAACCGGGGAGCTGTTTTTT. Translated: CASSARLAGGTGELFF.

The chain recombines TRBV19 with TRBJ2-1, with 9 nucleotides matching TRBD2. V lost 7 bases and J lost 2; bases outside the gene matches: 9. Germline lookup yields CDR1 LNHDA and CDR2 SQIVND (reference sequence). The CDR3 contains 16 residues. CDR3 nucleotide sequence: TGTGCCAGTACCCCTGGTGGCGGGAGGGCCTACAATGAGCAGTTCTTC. It yields the protein CASTPGGGRAYNEQFF.

V and J are TRBV19 and TRBJ2-3; the D is unclear. V lost 4 bases, J lost 2 bases, and 1 base lay in between. The germline V gene encodes CDR1 LNHDA and CDR2 SQIVND (reference sequence). The CDR3 runs to 11 residues. CDR3 sequence reads: CASSNTDTQYF. The CDR3 bases are TGTGCCAGTAGTAACACAGATACGCAGTATTTT.

The table lists this clone with a few counts. The gene calls are TRBV13 and TRBJ2-3; weak D call: TRBD1 (5 bases). The CDR3 consists of 17 residues. Per germline, CDR1 PRHDT and CDR2 FYEKMQ (reference sequence). Trimming removed 2 bases from V and 0 bases from J, with 15 bases in between. CDR3 amino acids: CASSLPTRVSSTDTQYF. DNA for the CDR3: TGTGCCAGCAGCTTACCGACCAGGGTGTCGAGCACAGATACGCAGTATTTT.

The gene calls are TRBV5-1 and TRBJ1-1; possible D gene TRBD1, 5 bases. Trimming took off 3 bases at V and 5 bases at J, with 17 bases between the two ends. Germline V lookup: CDR1 SGHRS, CDR2 YFSETQ. The CDR3 consists of 15 residues. CDR3: CASSSEWGLRTEAFF. The CDR3, as DNA: TGCGCCAGCAGCTCTGAATGGGGGTTAAGGACTGAAGCTTTCTTT.

The chain recombines TRBV6-1 with TRBJ1-5; TRBD1 aligns across 8 bases. The CDR3 contains 12 residues. The junction had 4 bases not matched to a gene; V was cut back by 6 bases and J by 9 bases. Per germline, CDR1 MNHNS and CDR2 SASEGT. The CDR3 here is CASRTGDGPQHF. In DNA, the CDR3 is TGTGCCAGCAGGACAGGGGATGGGCCCCAGCATTTT.

The chain joins TRBV6-1 to TRBJ2-2; D remains unclear. The V gene lost 6 bases and the J gene lost 6 bases, with 8 bases spanning the gap. Germline lookup yields CDR1 MNHNS and CDR2 SASEGT. The CDR3 is 12 residues long. The CDR3: CASRLVSGELFF. The CDR3 DNA reads TGTGCCAGCAGGCTTGTATCCGGGGAGCTGTTTTTT.

This clone was counted between two and nine times. Relative to the germline gene, one junction end is altered; a read error may explain this. This CDR3 is CGEGTDTQYF. In DNA form, the CDR3 reads TGTGGGGAGGGCACGGATACGCAGTATTTT. The chain carries TRBV7-9 and TRBJ2-3, with TRBD2 matching over 7 bases. This CDR3 has 10 amino acids. In germline, CDR1 is SEHNR, CDR2 FQNEAQ (reference sequence).

The chain links TRBV6-6 to TRBJ2-7; 7 bases map to TRBD2. The V gene end was trimmed by 6 bases and the J gene end by 3 bases; junction bases not matched to a gene: 8. From germline, CDR1 is MNHNY and CDR2 SVGAGI (reference sequence). The CDR3 has 14 amino acids. In nucleotides, the CDR3 is TGTGCCAGCAGCCGAGCGGGGCCAAACTACGAGCAGTACGTC. It is translated as CASSRAGPNYEQYV.

The V and J genes are TRBV19 and TRBJ1-6; D may be TRBD1 (5 bases). V lost 3 bases and J lost 8, with 11 bases in between. Germline V gene data show CDR1 as LNHDA and CDR2 as SQIVND (reference sequence). The CDR3 is made up of 14 amino acids. CDR3 nucleotide sequence: TGTGCCAGTAGTATCGGGGGATGGGATTCACCCCTCCACTTT. It translates to CASSIGGWDSPLHF.

This rearrangement joins TRBV19 to TRBJ2-1; possibly TRBD1 for D (6 bases). CDR1 and CDR2 from the germline V gene are LNHDA and SQIVND (reference sequence). CDR3 length: 15 residues. Deletions cut 8 bases from V and 4 bases from J, with 18 bases between. CDR3 amino acids: CASSSRGTVYNEQFF. Here the CDR3 DNA reads TGTGCCAGTTCCTCTAGGGGGACGGTGTACAATGAGCAGTTCTTC.

The V gene is TRBV2, the J gene TRBJ1-5, with 7 nucleotides matching TRBD1. Trimming at V came to 10 bases and at J to 3 bases, leaving 6 bases not matched to a gene. There are 13 residues in the CDR3. CDR1 and CDR2 from the germline V gene are SNHLY and FYNNEI. CDR3 sequence: CAIKGQYNQPQHF. The CDR3 DNA follows: TGTGCCATTAAGGGACAGTACAATCAGCCCCAGCATTTT.

The V and J genes are TRBV2 and TRBJ1-2; tentative D call: TRBD1 (5 bases). Trimming pared 6 bases from V and 6 bases from J, leaving 11 bases between. Germline CDR1 reads SNHLY; CDR2 reads FYNNEI. The CDR3 sequence is 12 residues long. CDR3: CASSLVGDGYTF. The CDR3 DNA sequence: TGTGCCAGCAGCCTAGTAGGGGATGGCTACACCTTC.